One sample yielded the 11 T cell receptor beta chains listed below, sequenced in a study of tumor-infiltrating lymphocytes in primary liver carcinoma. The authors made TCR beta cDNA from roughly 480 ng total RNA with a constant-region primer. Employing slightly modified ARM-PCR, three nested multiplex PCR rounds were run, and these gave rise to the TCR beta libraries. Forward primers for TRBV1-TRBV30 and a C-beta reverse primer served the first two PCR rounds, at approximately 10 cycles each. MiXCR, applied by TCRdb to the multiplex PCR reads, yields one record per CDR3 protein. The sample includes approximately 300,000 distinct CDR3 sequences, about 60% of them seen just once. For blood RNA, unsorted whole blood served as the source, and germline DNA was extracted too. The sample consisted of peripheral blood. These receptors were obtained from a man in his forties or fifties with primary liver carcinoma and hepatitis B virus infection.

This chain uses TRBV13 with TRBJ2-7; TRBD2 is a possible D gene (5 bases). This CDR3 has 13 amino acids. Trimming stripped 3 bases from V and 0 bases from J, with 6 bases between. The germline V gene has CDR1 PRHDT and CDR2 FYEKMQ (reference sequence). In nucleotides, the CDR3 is TGTGCCAGCAGCTTGAGGGCCTCCTACGAGCAGTACTTC. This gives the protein CASSLRASYEQYF.

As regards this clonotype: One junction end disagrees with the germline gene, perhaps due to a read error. This CDR3 is CATSRGLTNNEQFF. CDR3 nucleotide sequence: TGTGCCACCAGTCGGGGACTAACGAACAATGAGCAGTTCTTC. The V call is TRBV6-5, the J call TRBJ2-1, with 7 bases fitting TRBD2. CDR1 MNHEY and CDR2 SVGAGI come from the germline V gene. CDR3 size: 14 residues.

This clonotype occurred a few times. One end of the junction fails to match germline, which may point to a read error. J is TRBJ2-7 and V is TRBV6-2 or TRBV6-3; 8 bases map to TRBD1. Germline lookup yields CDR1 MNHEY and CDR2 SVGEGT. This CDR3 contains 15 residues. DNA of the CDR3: TGTGCCAACAGTTACGGGGACAGGAGCTCCTACGAGCAGTACTTC. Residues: CANSYGDRSSYEQYF.

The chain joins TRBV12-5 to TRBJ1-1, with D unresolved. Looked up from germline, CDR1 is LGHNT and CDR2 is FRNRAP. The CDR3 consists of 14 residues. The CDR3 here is CASSPRGKGTEAFF. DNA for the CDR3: TGTGCCAGCAGTCCAAGAGGGAAGGGCACTGAAGCTTTCTTT.

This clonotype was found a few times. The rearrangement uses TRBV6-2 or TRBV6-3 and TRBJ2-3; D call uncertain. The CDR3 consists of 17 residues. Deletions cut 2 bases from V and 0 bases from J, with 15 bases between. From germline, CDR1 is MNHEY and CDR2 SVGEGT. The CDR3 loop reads CASSYDRRLESTDTQYF. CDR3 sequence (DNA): TGTGCCAGCAGTTACGATAGGCGACTGGAGAGCACAGATACGCAGTATTTT.

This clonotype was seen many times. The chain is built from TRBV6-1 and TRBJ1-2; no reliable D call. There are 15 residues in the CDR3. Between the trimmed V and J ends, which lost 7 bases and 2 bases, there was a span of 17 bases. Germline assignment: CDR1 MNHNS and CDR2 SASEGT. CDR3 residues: CASTINVGRNYGYTF. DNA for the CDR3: TGTGCCAGCACCATAAATGTTGGCAGGAACTATGGCTACACCTTC.

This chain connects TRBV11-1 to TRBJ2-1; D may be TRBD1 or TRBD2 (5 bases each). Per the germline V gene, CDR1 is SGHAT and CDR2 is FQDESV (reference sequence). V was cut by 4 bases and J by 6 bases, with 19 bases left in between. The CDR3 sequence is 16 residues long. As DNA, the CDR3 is TGTGCCAGCAGCTCCTCTGGGGCTAGCCAGGTCAATGAGCAGTTCTTC. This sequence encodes CASSSSGASQVNEQFF.

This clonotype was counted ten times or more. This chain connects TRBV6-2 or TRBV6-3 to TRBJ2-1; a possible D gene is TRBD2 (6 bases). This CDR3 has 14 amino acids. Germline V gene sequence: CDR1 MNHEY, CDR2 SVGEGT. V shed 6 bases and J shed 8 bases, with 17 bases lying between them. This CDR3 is CASRPGLLPYEQFF. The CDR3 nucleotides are TGTGCCAGCAGGCCGGGACTCCTACCTTATGAGCAGTTCTTC.

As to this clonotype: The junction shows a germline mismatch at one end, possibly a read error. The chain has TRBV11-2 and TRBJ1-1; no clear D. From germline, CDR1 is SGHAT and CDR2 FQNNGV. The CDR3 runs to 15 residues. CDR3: CAGSLVAAPNTEAFF. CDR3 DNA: TGTGCCGGCAGCTTAGTGGCCGCTCCGAACACCGAAGCTTTCTTT.

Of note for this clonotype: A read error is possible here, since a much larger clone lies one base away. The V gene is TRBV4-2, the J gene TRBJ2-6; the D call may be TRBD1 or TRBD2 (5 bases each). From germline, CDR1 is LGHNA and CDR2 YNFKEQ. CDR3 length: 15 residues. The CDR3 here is CASGQAGSGANVLTF. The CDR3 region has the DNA TGTGCCAGCGGCCAAGCAGGGAGTGGGGCCAACGTCCTGACTTTC.

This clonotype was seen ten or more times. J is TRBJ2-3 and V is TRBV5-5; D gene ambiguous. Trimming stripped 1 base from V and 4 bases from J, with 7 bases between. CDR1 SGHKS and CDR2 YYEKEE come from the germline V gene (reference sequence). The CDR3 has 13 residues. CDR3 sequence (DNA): TGTGCCAGCAGCTTGACGGGTTCAGATACGCAGTATTTT. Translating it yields CASSLTGSDTQYF.